The rows below give T cell receptor beta chains drawn from one sample of a study of Ad26.COV2.S vaccination and SARS-CoV-2 variants. Some clones are missing from TCRdb's copy, which holds only in-frame ones; the method was immunoSEQ multiplex PCR. This sample has some 480,000 clones, with around 85% found just once. This sample comprised peripheral blood, obtained in a trial of Ad26.COV2.S vaccine versus placebo. Receptors originate from a person aged 18 to 65 who received the Ad26.COV2.S COVID-19 vaccine or a placebo. Both conserved end residues are part of each CDR3. The D gene is left open where the match is weak. Clone sizes are given selectively: once, few, many, or a class where the clone is expanded.

j_call: TRBJ2-1
d_call: TRBD2
v_call: TRBV6-2/TRBV6-3
clone_size: NA
cdr3_aa: CASRPSGSSSYNEQFF
cdr3_nt: TGTGCCAGCAGGCCTAGCGGTTCCAGCTCCTACAATGAGCAGTTCTTC

j_call: TRBJ2-1
d_call: NA
v_call: TRBV27
clone_size: NA
cdr3_aa: CASSSGIAGLRDEQFF
cdr3_nt: TGTGCCAGCAGTTCTGGAATAGCCGGCCTTCGGGATGAGCAGTTCTTC

j_call: TRBJ2-1
d_call: TRBD2
v_call: TRBV3-1/TRBV3-2
clone_size: once
cdr3_aa: CASSYGTSGTYNEQFF
cdr3_nt: TGTGCCAGCAGCTACGGGACTAGCGGGACCTACAATGAGCAGTTCTTC

j_call: TRBJ1-6
d_call: NA
v_call: TRBV25-1
clone_size: once
cdr3_aa: CASRPGDSPLHF
cdr3_nt: TGTGCCAGCAGGCCAGGGGATTCACCCCTCCACTTT

j_call: TRBJ2-1
d_call: TRBD2
v_call: TRBV5-4
clone_size: NA
cdr3_aa: CASSLGTSGSNEQFF
cdr3_nt: TGTGCCAGCAGCTTGGGGACTAGCGGGAGCAATGAGCAGTTCTTC

j_call: TRBJ2-1
d_call: NA
v_call: TRBV7-2
clone_size: NA
cdr3_aa: CASSLDEPGPYNEQFF
cdr3_nt: TGTGCCAGCAGCTTAGACGAACCAGGTCCTTACAATGAGCAGTTCTTC

j_call: TRBJ1-1
d_call: NA
v_call: TRBV5-1
clone_size: NA
cdr3_aa: CASSTGEGFAGTEAFF
cdr3_nt: TGCGCCAGCAGCACGGGGGAAGGATTCGCTGGCACTGAAGCTTTCTTT

j_call: TRBJ2-3
d_call: NA
v_call: TRBV18
clone_size: NA
cdr3_aa: CASSPIEVDTQYF
cdr3_nt: TGTGCCAGCTCACCCATAGAAGTGGATACGCAGTATTTT

j_call: TRBJ2-7
d_call: NA
v_call: TRBV7-9
clone_size: NA
cdr3_aa: CASSATASSYEQYF
cdr3_nt: TGTGCCAGCAGCGCGACAGCCAGCTCCTACGAGCAGTACTTC

j_call: TRBJ1-1
d_call: TRBD1
v_call: TRBV30
clone_size: NA
cdr3_aa: CAWSVIGQGYDTEAFF
cdr3_nt: TGTGCCTGGAGTGTAATTGGACAGGGGTATGACACTGAAGCTTTCTTT

j_call: TRBJ2-7
d_call: TRBD1
v_call: TRBV12-3/TRBV12-4
clone_size: NA
cdr3_aa: CASGTGLDFEQYF
cdr3_nt: TGTGCCAGCGGGACAGGATTAGACTTCGAGCAGTACTTC

j_call: TRBJ1-2
d_call: NA
v_call: TRBV6-5
clone_size: NA
cdr3_aa: CASRVTVTSNYGYTF
cdr3_nt: TGTGCCAGCAGGGTGACAGTTACCTCTAACTATGGCTACACCTTC

j_call: TRBJ2-2
d_call: TRBD2
v_call: TRBV23-1
clone_size: NA
cdr3_aa: CASKPTHRLAGAVGELFF
cdr3_nt: TGCGCCAGCAAACCAACACATCGACTAGCGGGAGCGGTCGGGGAGCTGTTTTTT

j_call: TRBJ2-1
d_call: NA
v_call: TRBV2
clone_size: NA
cdr3_aa: CASSTSSLAEGVNEQFF
cdr3_nt: TGTGCCAGCAGTACTTCCTCCCTAGCGGAGGGGGTCAATGAGCAGTTCTTC

j_call: TRBJ2-6
d_call: TRBD1
v_call: TRBV19
clone_size: NA
cdr3_aa: CASSRQGFDNSGANVLTF
cdr3_nt: TGTGCCAGTAGTCGACAGGGTTTTGATAACTCTGGGGCCAACGTCCTGACTTTC

j_call: TRBJ2-7
d_call: NA
v_call: TRBV4-2
clone_size: NA
cdr3_aa: CASSQEIGQRDEQYF
cdr3_nt: TGTGCCAGCAGCCAAGAAATCGGACAGCGTGACGAGCAGTACTTC

j_call: TRBJ2-1
d_call: TRBD1
v_call: TRBV2
clone_size: NA
cdr3_aa: CATVSPQGANEQFF
cdr3_nt: TGTGCCACCGTTTCACCCCAGGGGGCCAATGAGCAGTTCTTC

j_call: TRBJ2-2
d_call: NA
v_call: TRBV30
clone_size: NA
cdr3_aa: CAWNPLGRANTGELFF
cdr3_nt: TGTGCCTGGAATCCTTTGGGACGGGCGAACACCGGGGAGCTGTTTTTT

j_call: TRBJ1-6
d_call: NA
v_call: TRBV9
clone_size: NA
cdr3_aa: CASSVNGQALHF
cdr3_nt: TGTGCCAGCAGCGTAAACGGCCAGGCGCTCCACTTT

j_call: TRBJ2-7
d_call: NA
v_call: TRBV2
clone_size: NA
cdr3_aa: CASGRGTEPSYEQYF
cdr3_nt: TGTGCCAGCGGAAGAGGGACTGAGCCGTCCTACGAGCAGTACTTC

j_call: TRBJ1-3
d_call: NA
v_call: TRBV6-5
clone_size: NA
cdr3_aa: CASSAGPSSGNTIYF
cdr3_nt: TGTGCCAGCAGCGCAGGGCCGAGCTCTGGAAACACCATATATTTT

j_call: TRBJ1-5
d_call: NA
v_call: TRBV10-2
clone_size: few
cdr3_aa: CASSEMGAGQPQHF
cdr3_nt: TGCGCCAGCAGTGAGATGGGGGCGGGGCAGCCCCAGCATTTT

j_call: TRBJ1-5
d_call: NA
v_call: TRBV28
clone_size: NA
cdr3_aa: CASSSTSNQPQHF
cdr3_nt: TGTGCCAGCAGTTCGACTAGCAATCAGCCCCAGCATTTT

j_call: TRBJ2-7
d_call: NA
v_call: TRBV7-2
clone_size: NA
cdr3_aa: CASSIAGGSLSYEQYF
cdr3_nt: TGTGCCAGCAGCATTGCCGGAGGGAGCCTCTCCTACGAGCAGTACTTC

j_call: TRBJ2-7
d_call: TRBD2
v_call: TRBV10-2
clone_size: NA
cdr3_aa: CASRTGTGGTLRYEQYF
cdr3_nt: TGCGCCAGCAGGACCGGGACCGGGGGGACCCTACGGTACGAGCAGTACTTC

j_call: TRBJ2-7
d_call: TRBD2
v_call: TRBV28
clone_size: NA
cdr3_aa: CASSKAGPSYEQYF
cdr3_nt: TGTGCCAGCAGTAAAGCGGGACCATCCTACGAGCAGTACTTC

j_call: TRBJ2-1
d_call: TRBD2
v_call: TRBV11-2
clone_size: NA
cdr3_aa: CASSRRTSGSDEQFF
cdr3_nt: TGTGCCAGCAGCCGGCGGACTAGCGGGAGTGATGAGCAGTTCTTC

j_call: TRBJ1-2
d_call: NA
v_call: TRBV25-1
clone_size: NA
cdr3_aa: CASTRGYGYTF
cdr3_nt: TGTGCCAGCACCAGGGGTTATGGCTACACCTTC

j_call: TRBJ1-2
d_call: NA
v_call: TRBV30
clone_size: NA
cdr3_aa: CAWSSETSWYGYTF
cdr3_nt: TGTGCCTGGAGTTCCGAGACATCCTGGTATGGCTACACCTTC

j_call: TRBJ1-1
d_call: TRBD1
v_call: TRBV29-1
clone_size: NA
cdr3_aa: CSVIPGQGNTEAFF
cdr3_nt: TGCAGCGTCATACCGGGACAGGGGAACACTGAAGCTTTCTTT

j_call: TRBJ2-7
d_call: TRBD1
v_call: TRBV27
clone_size: NA
cdr3_aa: CASSILTGTGAYEQYF
cdr3_nt: TGTGCCAGCAGTATCTTAACCGGGACAGGGGCCTACGAGCAGTACTTC

j_call: TRBJ1-5
d_call: TRBD1
v_call: TRBV5-1
clone_size: NA
cdr3_aa: CASSYGQGGNQPQHF
cdr3_nt: TGCGCCAGCAGCTACGGACAGGGGGGAAATCAGCCCCAGCATTTT

j_call: TRBJ2-5
d_call: TRBD2
v_call: TRBV7-2
clone_size: NA
cdr3_aa: CASSYLAGGPGTQYF
cdr3_nt: TGTGCCAGCAGCTATTTAGCGGGAGGGCCGGGGACCCAGTACTTC

j_call: TRBJ1-5
d_call: TRBD1
v_call: TRBV28
clone_size: NA
cdr3_aa: CASSGAGQGSLANQPQHF
cdr3_nt: TGTGCCAGCAGTGGGGCGGGACAGGGGAGCCTAGCAAATCAGCCCCAGCATTTT

j_call: TRBJ2-1
d_call: NA
v_call: TRBV30
clone_size: once
cdr3_aa: CAWSVLVGYNEQFF
cdr3_nt: TGTGCCTGGAGTGTACTGGTCGGCTACAATGAGCAGTTCTTC

j_call: TRBJ1-4
d_call: NA
v_call: TRBV15
clone_size: NA
cdr3_aa: CATSRESGVSPTNEKLFF
cdr3_nt: TGTGCCACCAGCAGAGAATCAGGGGTCTCTCCAACTAATGAAAAACTGTTTTTT

j_call: TRBJ2-5
d_call: NA
v_call: TRBV28
clone_size: NA
cdr3_aa: CASSLLGSGTQYF
cdr3_nt: TGTGCCAGCAGTTTACTGGGGTCGGGGACCCAGTACTTC

j_call: TRBJ1-2
d_call: NA
v_call: TRBV12-5
clone_size: NA
cdr3_aa: CASGMTDYGYTF
cdr3_nt: TGTGCTAGTGGGATGACAGATTATGGCTACACCTTC

j_call: TRBJ1-4
d_call: NA
v_call: TRBV10-3
clone_size: NA
cdr3_aa: CAIRGSDNEKLFF
cdr3_nt: TGTGCCATCAGGGGTTCGGATAATGAAAAACTGTTTTTT

j_call: TRBJ2-5
d_call: NA
v_call: TRBV7-2
clone_size: NA
cdr3_aa: CASSLGRVPQETQYF
cdr3_nt: TGTGCCAGCAGCTTAGGGCGCGTCCCCCAAGAGACCCAGTACTTC

j_call: TRBJ2-1
d_call: NA
v_call: TRBV4-2
clone_size: NA
cdr3_aa: CASSQDNDVNMGEQFF
cdr3_nt: TGTGCCAGCAGCCAAGATAACGATGTGAACATGGGGGAGCAGTTCTTC

j_call: TRBJ1-4
d_call: TRBD1
v_call: TRBV28
clone_size: NA
cdr3_aa: CASSLPGGTNEKLFF
cdr3_nt: TGTGCCAGCAGTCTCCCAGGGGGAACTAATGAAAAACTGTTTTTT

j_call: TRBJ2-5
d_call: TRBD2
v_call: TRBV27
clone_size: NA
cdr3_aa: CASSRGLAGQETQYF
cdr3_nt: TGTGCCAGCAGCAGGGGACTAGCGGGGCAAGAGACCCAGTACTTC

j_call: TRBJ2-2
d_call: TRBD2
v_call: TRBV5-1
clone_size: NA
cdr3_aa: CASSLAGGSGELFF
cdr3_nt: TGCGCCAGCAGCTTGGCGGGAGGCTCCGGGGAGCTGTTTTTT

j_call: TRBJ1-2
d_call: TRBD1
v_call: TRBV19
clone_size: NA
cdr3_aa: CASMEGAYGYTF
cdr3_nt: TGTGCCAGTATGGAGGGGGCTTATGGCTACACCTTC